This entry features one TCR beta chain sequence. CDR3 length: 14 residues. Per germline, CDR1 MDHEN and CDR2 SYDVKM. V lost 3 bases, J lost 2 bases, and 11 bases lay in between. The record originates from a study of T cell repertoires in cytomegalovirus infection. TCRdb reprocessed the reads with MiXCR, giving one entry per CDR3 protein. The sample carries over 250,000 distinct CDR3 sequences, roughly a quarter recorded once. The sample consisted of PBMCs. The source is a human donor in good health (CMV status not recorded). Some clones in this sample may be carry-over from other donors' samples. The genes are TRBV28 and TRBJ2-7; D remains unclear. CDR3 protein: CASSLRTDTYEQYF. In DNA form, the CDR3 reads TGTGCCAGCAGTTTGCGGACGGATACCTACGAGCAGTACTTC.